This is a list of T cell receptor beta chains from one sample in a study of blood T cell repertoires in COVID-19. Clones were sequenced by immunoSEQ multiplex PCR, and TCRdb holds only the in-frame ones, with some missing. The data contain some 130,000 clones, approximately 84% of them singletons. The specimen was peripheral blood. These receptors originate from a human donor in a cohort sampled during active COVID-19. The CDR3 runs from the conserved cysteine through the conserved F or W. D genes are given only for firm matches.

d_gene: TRBD1
j_gene: TRBJ1-2
v_gene: TRBV11-2
CDR3aa: CASSFDRGLANYGYTF

d_gene: -
j_gene: TRBJ2-3
v_gene: TRBV4-2
CDR3aa: CASSQDQEDTQYF

d_gene: -
j_gene: TRBJ1-5
v_gene: TRBV19
CDR3aa: CASSNRRGPIKNQPQHF

d_gene: -
j_gene: TRBJ1-2
v_gene: TRBV19
CDR3aa: CATIEQGRSQGYTF

d_gene: TRBD2
j_gene: TRBJ2-3
v_gene: TRBV11-3
CDR3aa: CASSSGGAITDTQYF

d_gene: -
j_gene: TRBJ1-2
v_gene: TRBV6-2/TRBV6-3
CDR3aa: CASSYSPGHYGYTF

d_gene: -
j_gene: TRBJ1-6
v_gene: TRBV5-8
CDR3aa: CASSRRSNSPLHF

d_gene: -
j_gene: TRBJ2-5
v_gene: TRBV19
CDR3aa: CASSFGTTEGETQYF

d_gene: TRBD1
j_gene: TRBJ1-1
v_gene: TRBV5-1
CDR3aa: CASSLTGRDTEAFF

d_gene: TRBD1
j_gene: TRBJ1-1
v_gene: TRBV5-4
CDR3aa: CASSRDRGKGTEAFF

d_gene: -
j_gene: TRBJ2-3
v_gene: TRBV12-3/TRBV12-4
CDR3aa: CASSPWAQGTQYF

d_gene: -
j_gene: TRBJ1-1
v_gene: TRBV18
CDR3aa: CASSPSVGALTEAFF

d_gene: -
j_gene: TRBJ1-1
v_gene: TRBV11-2
CDR3aa: CASGGGPGLNTEAFF

d_gene: TRBD2
j_gene: TRBJ2-2
v_gene: TRBV2
CDR3aa: CASRGGGPNGELFF

d_gene: -
j_gene: TRBJ1-6
v_gene: TRBV3-1/TRBV3-2
CDR3aa: CASSQDRWGRLRALHF